This T cell receptor beta chain was captured in a study of blood T cells in healthy people across ages (dated by TCRdb to between 2015 and 2017). Notes on the research overall: Template switching captured roughly one uniquely barcoded TCR beta cDNA molecule per two T cells in model experiments. Donors were grouped into four age groups: young (average approximately 15 years), middle-aged (over 35), aged (approximately 58) and long-lived (over 80). The study analyzed two additional independent replicas of 1 million unique cDNA reads from the same blood draw for two donors, one aged 18 to 29 and one aged 80 or older. Donors of different ages were randomly distributed across sequencing lanes to avoid experimental bias. To track age-related changes in TCR beta repertoire diversity, the study relied on deep sequencing normalized with unique cDNA molecular identifiers.

Overall results and qualifications from the work: Because the CMV infection status of the donors was unknown, age-related changes in expanded clonotypes may potentially have been confounded. Conclusive comparison of naive and antigen-experienced compartments was prevented by the profiling of bulk unsorted PBMCs. Observed TCR beta diversity per million T cells fell roughly linearly with age, and a significant reduction was already apparent by age about 38. Estimates of total diversity from one million sequenced T cells were regarded as lower bounds and underestimates. Compared with the aged group, the long-lived group had more naive CD4+ T cells, fewer expanded clones and increased TCR diversity, a pattern suggesting age selection. There was a strong correlation between observed TCR beta diversity and the percentage of naive T cells measured by flow cytometry.

Preparation of the library involved 5' RACE. Sequencing instrument: Illumina HiSeq 2500. A second PCR of about 6 to 11 cycles was run with a J-beta primer mix and a sample-barcoded 5' primer. Each TCR beta cDNA molecule received a unique molecular identifier from a template-switch 5' adaptor carrying 12 random nucleotides. Each sample yielded at least 3 million CDR3-containing paired-end reads. All of the RNA was converted into first-strand cDNA using the Mint cDNA synthesis kit, with a TRBC-specific oligonucleotide serving as the primer. Following uracil-DNA glycosylase treatment, all cDNA underwent a first 18-cycle PCR with the universal primers M1SS and BC2_uni_R. On the study's bioinformatics: For normalization, 1 million high-quality reads, each with a distinct molecular identifier, were randomly selected from each sample. Instead of being binned into consensus sequences, reads that shared molecular identifiers were thrown out. MiTCR, with a Q25 quality threshold and the strictest error-elimination algorithm, was used for CDR3 identification, clonotype clustering and error correction. A nonparametric unseen species model with Euler transformation was used to estimate lower-bound total TCR beta diversity. TCRdb redid the processing of the public reads, applying fastp at Q25 and MiXCR, and retained in-frame beta chains. Each record represents a unique CDR3 protein, reported with the most common genes and DNA among its rows. These V and J calls rely on TCRdb rather than the paper's analysis. In all, the sample holds fewer than 950,000 distinct CDR3 sequences, and roughly 35% of those were seen once. The ten largest clonotypes hold under 15% of the sample.

Note on this clonotype: This clone's antigen is unknown. The record has no base qualities; no much larger clone is one base away.

The donors were under 40 Caucasian individuals from Russia, aged roughly 6 to 100 years, who were systemically healthy. Approximately 9 milliliters of peripheral blood were collected from each donor into EDTA-treated Vacutainer tubes. Ficoll-Paque density-gradient centrifugation was used to isolate PBMCs, with at least 7 million per sample. Trizol reagent was used to extract total RNA from PBMCs, with at least 6 micrograms per sample. For every donor, an aliquot of PBMCs went through flow cytometry to measure the percentages of naive CD45RAhigh/CD27high T cells. This clonotype originated in a man aged 18-30 years in good health. The sequenced sample was blood.

The nucleotides read TGTGCCAGCAGCGCCCGGGACAAAGCTGGGGAAAAACTGTTTTTT. The translation is CASSARDKAGEKLFF. The rearranged chain carries TRBV9 and TRBJ1-4; a tentative D call is TRBD1 (6 bases match). The CDR3 runs 15 amino acids, cysteine and phenylalanine included. The CDR3 DNA has 45 bases and is translated from base 1. At the junction V is shortened by 3 bases and J by 8 bases, with 17 bases in between. From a lookup of the germline V gene, CDR1 and CDR2 are SGDLS and YYNGEE.